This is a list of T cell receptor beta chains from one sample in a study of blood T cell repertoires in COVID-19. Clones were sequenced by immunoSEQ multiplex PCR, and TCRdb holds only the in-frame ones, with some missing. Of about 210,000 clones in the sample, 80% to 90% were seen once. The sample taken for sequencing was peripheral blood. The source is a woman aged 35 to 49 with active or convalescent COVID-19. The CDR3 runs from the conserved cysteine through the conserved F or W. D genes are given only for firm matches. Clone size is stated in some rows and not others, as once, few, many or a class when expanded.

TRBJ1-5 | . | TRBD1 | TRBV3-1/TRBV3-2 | CASSPGTGGNQPQHF | TGTGCCAGCAGCCCCGGGACAGGCGGCAATCAGCCCCAGCATTTT
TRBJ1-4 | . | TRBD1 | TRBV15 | CATSRDQGARLGEKLFF | TGTGCCACCAGCAGAGATCAGGGGGCGCGTCTGGGTGAAAAACTGTTTTTT
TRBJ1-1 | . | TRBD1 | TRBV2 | CASSAGTETEAFF | TGTGCCAGCAGTGCCGGGACAGAGACTGAAGCTTTCTTT
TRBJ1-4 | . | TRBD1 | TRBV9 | CASSPTGGLWEKLFF | TGTGCCAGCAGTCCAACAGGGGGTCTGTGGGAAAAACTGTTTTTT
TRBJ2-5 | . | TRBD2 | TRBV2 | CASRGRLAGGETQYF | TGTGCCAGCAGAGGGCGGCTAGCGGGGGGGGAGACCCAGTACTTC
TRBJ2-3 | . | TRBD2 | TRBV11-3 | CASSLGESGVVADTQYF | TGTGCCAGCAGCTTAGGGGAGAGCGGGGTTGTCGCGGATACGCAGTATTTT
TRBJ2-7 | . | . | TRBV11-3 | CASSSLVSGEQYF | TGTGCCAGCAGCTCCCTAGTCAGCGGCGAGCAGTACTTC
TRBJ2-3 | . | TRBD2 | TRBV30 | CAWSSQAGPRTDTQYF | TGTGCCTGGAGTTCACAAGCGGGGCCCCGCACAGATACGCAGTATTTT
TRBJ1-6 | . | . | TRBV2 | CASSAGTVNSPLHF | TGTGCCAGCAGTGCCGGGACTGTGAATTCACCCCTCCACTTT
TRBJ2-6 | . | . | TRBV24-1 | CATSAPTASGANVLTF | TGTGCCACCAGTGCCCCTACAGCCTCTGGGGCCAACGTCCTGACTTTC
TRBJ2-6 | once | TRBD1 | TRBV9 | CASSAPRSGTVYSGANVLTF | TGTGCCAGCAGCGCCCCAAGGAGTGGGACAGTATACTCTGGGGCCAACGTCCTGACTTTC
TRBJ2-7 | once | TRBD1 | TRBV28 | CASSPTGLSSYEQYF | TGTGCCAGCAGCCCGACAGGGTTGAGCTCCTACGAGCAGTACTTC
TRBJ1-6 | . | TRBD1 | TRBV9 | CASSPPQGARSPLHF | TGTGCCAGCAGCCCCCCGCAGGGGGCACGGTCACCCCTCCACTTT
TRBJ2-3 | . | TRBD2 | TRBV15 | CATSRGGSGEVTQYF | TGTGCCACCAGCAGAGGGGGTAGCGGGGAAGTTACGCAGTATTTT
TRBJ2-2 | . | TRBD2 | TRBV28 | CATPKGAGGSGELFF | TGTGCCACTCCAAAAGGGGCGGGGGGCTCCGGGGAGCTGTTTTTT
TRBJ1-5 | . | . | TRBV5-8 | CASSLVIGQRQHF | TGTGCCAGCAGCTTGGTGATCGGACAGCGCCAGCATTTT
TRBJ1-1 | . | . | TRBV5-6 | CASSETTGGGEAFF | TGTGCCAGCAGCGAGACGACAGGCGGCGGTGAAGCTTTCTTT
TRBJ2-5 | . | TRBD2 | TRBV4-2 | CASSQGTSGGGMWETQYF | TGTGCCAGCAGCCAAGGGACTAGCGGGGGAGGCATGTGGGAGACCCAGTACTTC
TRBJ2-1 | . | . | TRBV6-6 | CASSYSRLTQFF | TGTGCCAGCAGTTACTCGAGACTGACTCAGTTCTTC
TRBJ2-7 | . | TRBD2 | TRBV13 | CASSSGTSGNYEQYF | TGTGCCAGCAGCTCAGGGACTAGCGGGAACTACGAGCAGTACTTC
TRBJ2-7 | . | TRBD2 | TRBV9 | CASSVAWGGTYEQYF | TGTGCCAGCAGCGTAGCTTGGGGGGGAACCTACGAGCAGTACTTC
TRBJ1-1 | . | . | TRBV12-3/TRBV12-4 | CASTKQGPEAFF | TGTGCCAGCACCAAACAGGGACCTGAAGCTTTCTTT
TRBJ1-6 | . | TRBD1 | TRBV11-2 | CASSFGTGNSPLHF | TGTGCCAGCAGCTTTGGGACAGGGAATTCACCCCTCCACTTT
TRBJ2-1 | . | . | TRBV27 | CASSLAGPSYNEQFF | TGTGCCAGCAGTTTAGCGGGGCCCTCGTACAATGAGCAGTTCTTC
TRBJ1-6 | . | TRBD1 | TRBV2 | CASSGDRGGNSPLHF | TGTGCCAGCAGTGGGGACAGGGGTGGTAATTCACCCCTCCACTTT
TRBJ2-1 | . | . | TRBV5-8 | CASSFSGYNEQFF | TGTGCCAGCAGCTTTAGCGGCTACAATGAGCAGTTCTTC
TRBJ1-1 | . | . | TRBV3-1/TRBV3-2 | CASSPRGGLNTEAFF | TGTGCCAGCAGCCCCCGGGGAGGACTGAACACTGAAGCTTTCTTT
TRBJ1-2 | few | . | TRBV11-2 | CASSLLGAGGYTF | TGTGCCAGCAGCTTATTGGGGGCGGGTGGCTACACCTTC
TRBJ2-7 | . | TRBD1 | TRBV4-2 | CASRRAEGQGNEQYF | TGTGCCAGCAGACGAGCGGAAGGACAGGGAAACGAGCAGTACTTC
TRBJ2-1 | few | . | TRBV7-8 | CASSLENPTYYNEQFF | TGTGCCAGCAGCTTAGAGAACCCGACATACTACAATGAGCAGTTCTTC
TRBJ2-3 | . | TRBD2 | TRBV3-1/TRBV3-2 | CASTGTSGGLSTDTQYF | TGTGCCAGCACGGGGACTAGCGGGGGCCTCAGCACAGATACGCAGTATTTT
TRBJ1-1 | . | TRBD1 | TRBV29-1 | CSVGKQGARNTEAFF | TGCAGCGTTGGTAAACAGGGGGCCCGGAACACTGAAGCTTTCTTT
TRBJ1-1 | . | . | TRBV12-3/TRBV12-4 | CASTWDIRTEAFF | TGTGCCAGCACCTGGGACATCCGCACTGAAGCTTTCTTT
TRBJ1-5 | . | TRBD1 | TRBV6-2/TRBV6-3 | CASSYSNHRGDQPQHF | TGTGCCAGCAGTTACTCGAATCACAGGGGGGATCAGCCCCAGCATTTT
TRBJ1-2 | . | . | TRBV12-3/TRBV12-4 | CASSLSRQDGYTF | TGTGCCAGCAGTTTAAGTAGGCAGGATGGCTACACCTTC
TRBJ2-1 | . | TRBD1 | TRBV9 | CASSLRQGLGNEQFF | TGTGCCAGCAGCCTCCGACAGGGTCTGGGAAATGAGCAGTTCTTC
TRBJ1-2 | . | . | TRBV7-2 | CASSLYSQDYGYTF | TGTGCCAGCAGCTTATACTCACAGGACTATGGCTACACCTTC
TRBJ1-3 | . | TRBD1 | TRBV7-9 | CASSSQGAFSGNTIYF | TGTGCCAGCAGCTCCCAGGGGGCTTTCTCTGGAAACACCATATATTTT
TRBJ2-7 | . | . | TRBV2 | CASRERGYEQYF | TGTGCCAGCAGGGAACGGGGCTACGAGCAGTACTTC
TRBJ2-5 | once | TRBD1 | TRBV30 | CAWSVVDRGGETQYF | TGTGCCTGGAGTGTAGTGGACAGGGGAGGCGAGACCCAGTACTTC